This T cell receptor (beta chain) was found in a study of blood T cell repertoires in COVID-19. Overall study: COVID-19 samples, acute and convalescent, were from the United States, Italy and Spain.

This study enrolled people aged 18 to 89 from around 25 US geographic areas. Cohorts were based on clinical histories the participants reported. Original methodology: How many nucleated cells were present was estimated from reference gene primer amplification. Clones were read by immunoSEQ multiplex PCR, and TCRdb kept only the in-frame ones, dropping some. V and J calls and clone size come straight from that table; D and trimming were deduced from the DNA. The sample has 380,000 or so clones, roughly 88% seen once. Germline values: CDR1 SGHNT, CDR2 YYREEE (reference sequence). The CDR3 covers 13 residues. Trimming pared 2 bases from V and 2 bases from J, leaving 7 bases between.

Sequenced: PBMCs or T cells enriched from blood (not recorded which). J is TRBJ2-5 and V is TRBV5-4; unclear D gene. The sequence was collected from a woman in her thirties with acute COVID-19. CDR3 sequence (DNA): TGTGCCAGCAGCTTCGGGTTACAAGAGACCCAGTACTTC. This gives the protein CASSFGLQETQYF.